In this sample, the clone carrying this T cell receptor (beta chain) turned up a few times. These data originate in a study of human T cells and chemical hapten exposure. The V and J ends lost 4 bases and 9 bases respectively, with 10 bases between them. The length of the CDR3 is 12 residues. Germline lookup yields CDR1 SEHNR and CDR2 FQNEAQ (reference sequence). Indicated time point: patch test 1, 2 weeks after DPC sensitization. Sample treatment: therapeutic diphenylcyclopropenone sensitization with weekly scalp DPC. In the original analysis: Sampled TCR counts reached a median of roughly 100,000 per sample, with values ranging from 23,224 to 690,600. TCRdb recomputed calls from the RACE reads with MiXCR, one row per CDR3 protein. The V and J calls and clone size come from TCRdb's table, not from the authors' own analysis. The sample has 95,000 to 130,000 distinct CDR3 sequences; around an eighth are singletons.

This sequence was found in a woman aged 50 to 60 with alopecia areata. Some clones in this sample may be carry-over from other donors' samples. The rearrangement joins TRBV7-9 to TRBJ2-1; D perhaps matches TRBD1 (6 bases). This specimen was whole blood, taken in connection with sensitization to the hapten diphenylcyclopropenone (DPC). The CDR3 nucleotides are TGTGCCAGCAGCTCAGGGGTTTCTGAGCAGTTCTTC. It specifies CASSSGVSEQFF.